This TCR beta chain was documented in a study of T cell changes during pregnancy in multiple sclerosis (dated by TCRdb to about 2019). For the wider study: In women with multiple sclerosis, the researchers looked at how the T cell repertoire shifted as pregnancy progressed.

Trimming leaves V shorter by 5 bases and J shorter by 5 bases, with the junction holding 9 bases beyond the gene matches. Measured from the cysteine to the phenylalanine, the CDR3 is 15 residues long. The sequence is cut down to CDR3 DNA, 45 bases in frame from base 1. The germline V gene encodes CDR1 MNHNS and CDR2 SASEGT. About this clone itself: Its antigen is not yet known. Base quality data are lacking; no much larger clone is found one base away.

Libraries were constructed by the immunoSEQ multiplex PCR assay. TCRdb took over this immuneACCESS table, retaining in-frame rearrangements with V and J assigned. Such tables are incomplete; in checked studies, under half of the missing clones stem from an unresolved V gene, and the remainder is unexplained. The sample records tens of thousands of clones, roughly 89% of which are singletons. Roughly 0.7% of the sample comes from the top ten. This TCR came from a female donor in good health, enrolled as a control in a pregnancy study. Sample: peripheral blood, taken in the third trimester of pregnancy. The chain is assembled from TRBV6-1 and TRBJ1-1; 9 junctional bases match TRBD1. The CDR3 reads CASSLTGTGRTEAFF. The bases are TGTGCCAGCAGTCTTACCGGGACAGGGAGGACTGAAGCTTTCTTT.